This TCR beta chain was recorded in a study of control samples from healthy donors and cancer patients. V dropped 2 bases and J dropped 0; count of bases not matched to a gene: 10. The CDR3 extends over 18 amino acids. From germline, CDR1 is LNHNV and CDR2 YYDKDF (reference sequence). The data were produced by immunoSEQ multiplex PCR, yet TCRdb's version contains in-frame clones alone and is incomplete. This table holds approximately 150,000 clones, around nine tenths found once. This clone is a singleton in its sample. Sequenced sample: blood. The chain uses TRBV15 and TRBJ2-1; 7 bases align to TRBD2. This clonotype was sampled from a man aged 18 to 35 in good health. CDR3 sequence: CATSRYASGTRSYNEQFF. The CDR3 coding sequence is TGTGCCACCAGCAGATATGCGAGCGGGACCCGCTCCTACAATGAGCAGTTCTTC.